This note documents a single T cell receptor (beta chain) sequence. Its antigen remains unknown. The data stem from a study of chemoradiotherapy in HPV16-positive cancers. Study results and caveats: During treatment, candidate HPV-specific clones and E7-related motifs expanded in tumor.

V dropped 3 bases and J dropped 1 base, with 4 bases sitting between them. The length of the CDR3 is 13 residues. CDR1 is SQVTM, CDR2 ANQGSEA, per germline. Over chemoradiotherapy, repertoires were sampled more than once. TCRdb's copy holds only in-frame clones and misses some; the assay was immunoSEQ multiplex PCR. This sample has under 15,000 clones; approximately 87% occur once, and the top ten carry around 2.5%. Sequencing was performed on blood, taken from a patient who underwent chemoradiotherapy. This receptor was taken from a human donor with HPV-associated anogenital cancer. V and J are TRBV29-1 and TRBJ2-6; no clear D gene. The CDR3 bases are TGCAGCGTTGAGGGGTCTGGGGCCAACGTCCTGACTTTC. Encoded protein: CSVEGSGANVLTF.